This TCR beta chain came from a study of blood T cell repertoires in COVID-19. The wider study: Donors in the United States, Italy and Spain gave samples during acute or convalescent COVID-19. The analysed material was cDNA or gDNA that came from T cells, B-cell-depleted T cells, or PBMCs.

Sequenced by immunoSEQ multiplex PCR; TCRdb stores in-frame clones only, minus some. The sample lists a few thousand clones; roughly 70% were seen once. Germline values: CDR1 SGHRS, CDR2 YFSETQ. The germline V and J ends were trimmed by 4 bases and 0 bases, with 23 bases remaining between them. The CDR3 runs 19 residues. This receptor was taken from a man between 65 and 85 years old with active COVID-19. The genes are TRBV5-1 and TRBJ2-1, with D maybe TRBD2 (6 bases). The sample taken for sequencing was peripheral blood. The CDR3 DNA is TGCGCCAGCAGCCGCGCTAGCGTTGCCCCGCCGGGCTCCTACAATGAGCAGTTCTTC. This codes for CASSRASVAPPGSYNEQFF.